Listed here are 32 T cell receptor beta chains from one sample, sequenced in a study of beta chain features in type 1 diabetes. Findings and limits, study-wide: Among all four CD4+ subsets, Type 1 diabetes patients had TCRB CDR3s that were moderately but significantly shorter.

What was sequenced were expressed TCRB transcripts, since all of the isolated RNA had been reverse transcribed. The assay was immunoSEQ multiplex PCR, and TCRdb's table has in-frame clones only and misses some. The sample lists about 370,000 clones, 9.6% occurring once. Their antigens are not known. Sequencing input: central memory CD4+ T cells from blood. These receptor sequences come from a man aged 30 to 39 with type 1 diabetes.

This clone showed up just once. This chain joins TRBV14 and TRBJ2-7; maybe TRBD2 (6 bases). Germline assignment: CDR1 SGHDN and CDR2 FVKESK. CDR3 length: 19 residues. V was shortened by 1 base and J by 2 bases, with 24 bases between the two germline ends. The CDR3 region is CASSQVFSWFGGSPYEQYF. The CDR3 bases are TGTGCCAGCAGCCAAGTTTTTTCCTGGTTTGGGGGGTCTCCCTACGAGCAGTACTTC.

The rearrangement links TRBV7-3 to TRBJ2-5, with TRBD1 matching over 7 bases. Germline-derived CDR1 and CDR2 are SGHTA and FQGTGA. V shed 5 bases, J shed 5 bases, and the junction held 11 bases outside the gene matches. The CDR3 is 15 residues long. CDR3 in DNA: TGTGCCAGCAGCGCCACCGGGACAGTATCGGAGACCCAGTACTTC. This sequence encodes CASSATGTVSETQYF. The full variable domain, in which reference TRBV7-3 and TRBJ2-5 provide the parts outside the CDR3, is GAGVSQTPSNKVTEKGKYVELRCDPISGHTALYWYRQSLGQGPEFLIYFQGTGAADDSGLPNDRFFAVRPEGSVSTLKIQRTERGDSAVYLCASSATGTVSETQYFGPGTRLLVL.

This chain links TRBV19 with TRBJ2-6; possible D gene TRBD2, 6 bases. The V end lost 8 bases, the J end lost 0 bases, and 8 bases lay between the germline ends. Germline lookup yields CDR1 LNHDA and CDR2 SQIVND (reference sequence). This CDR3 is built from 14 residues. The CDR3 nucleotides are TGTGCCAGTTCGGACTACTCTGGGGCCAACGTCCTGACTTTC. Protein: CASSDYSGANVLTF.

The chain employs TRBV11-2 and TRBJ2-1, with 11 bases identical to TRBD1. Germline trimming cut 4 bases from V and 9 bases from J; bases unmatched to any gene: 8. The CDR3 is 15 residues long. Germline assignment: CDR1 SGHAT and CDR2 FQNNGV. CDR3 bases: TGTGCCAGCAGCTCCGGACAGGGGGCGCGGAGTGAGCAGTTCTTC. Translated: CASSSGQGARSEQFF. The full variable domain, with the rest looked up from reference TRBV11-2 and TRBJ2-1, is EAGVAQSPRYKIIEKRQSVAFWCNPISGHATLYWYQQILGQGPKLLIQFQNNGVVDDSQLPKDRFSAERLKGVDSTLKIQPAKLEDSAVYLCASSSGQGARSEQFFGPGTRLTVL.

With respect to this clone: This CDR3 is also generated by other DNA sequences in the sample. This chain connects TRBV28 to TRBJ2-7; TRBD2 matches 10 bases. The germline V gene encodes CDR1 MDHEN and CDR2 SYDVKM. The CDR3 extends over 14 amino acids. V gave up 6 bases and J gave up 0 bases; unmatched junction bases: 2. CDR3 nucleotides: TGTGCCAGCAGGACTAGCGGGTCCTCCTACGAGCAGTACTTC. It is translated as CASRTSGSSYEQYF.

The gene calls are TRBV14 and TRBJ1-1; tentatively, D is TRBD1 (5 bases). Trimming removed 3 bases at V and 0 bases at J, with 17 bases between. Germline V gene lookup returns CDR1 SGHDN and CDR2 FVKESK. This CDR3 has 17 amino acids. CDR3 in amino acids: CASSQRRQPGMNTEAFF. DNA of the CDR3: TGTGCCAGCAGCCAGCGCCGACAGCCCGGGATGAACACTGAAGCTTTCTTT.

The CDR3 DNA is TGTGCCAGCTCGCCCAGAGATCCCGGACAGGGTCATTCACCCCTCCACTTT. Translating it yields CASSPRDPGQGHSPLHF. The chain links TRBV18 to TRBJ1-6; TRBD1 aligns across 8 bases. CDR1 is KGHSH, CDR2 LQKENI, per germline. CDR3 length equals 17 residues. Germline trimming cut 6 bases from V and 8 bases from J; bases unmatched to any gene: 15.

Only a few counts were recorded for this clone. Mismatch with germline at one junction end may stem from a read error. The chain uses TRBV10-3 and TRBJ2-1; D perhaps matches TRBD2 (6 bases). Per the germline V gene, CDR1 is ENHRY and CDR2 is SYGVKD. This CDR3 has 13 residues. The chain's CDR3 is CASSENGRREQFF. The CDR3 DNA sequence: TGTGCCAGCAGTGAAAACGGGAGACGTGAGCAGTTCTTC.

The CDR3 sequence is CASSEGRGWDTEAFF. The CDR3 coding sequence is TGTGCCAGCAGTGAGGGCAGGGGATGGGACACTGAAGCTTTCTTT. V is TRBV27 and J is TRBJ1-1; tentatively, D is TRBD1 (6 bases). V was shortened by 5 bases and J by 3 bases, with 16 bases between the two germline ends. CDR3 length: 15 residues. The germline V gene encodes CDR1 MNHEY and CDR2 SMNVEV (reference sequence).

This sequence joins TRBV5-1 and TRBJ1-1; perhaps TRBD1 as D (6 bases). The germline V and J ends were trimmed by 3 bases and 0 bases, with 12 bases remaining between them. The CDR3 covers 15 residues. Per the germline V gene, CDR1 is SGHRS and CDR2 is YFSETQ. The DNA of the CDR3 is TGCGCCAGCAGCTCCACAGGGTACTTGAACACTGAAGCTTTCTTT. Its translation is CASSSTGYLNTEAFF.

This clone came up a few times. The chain carries TRBV29-1 and TRBJ1-1; D remains ambiguous. Looked up from germline, CDR1 is SQVTM and CDR2 is ANQGSEA. CDR3 length: 13 residues. Trimming cost V 0 bases and J 8 bases, with 13 bases left between them. In DNA, the CDR3 is TGCAGCGTTGAAGACACACTAACGGGGGAAGCTTTCTTT. This encodes CSVEDTLTGEAFF.

This clone was recorded a few times. V usage is TRBV5-4 and J usage is TRBJ1-2, with D unresolved. V was shortened by 0 bases and J by 8 bases, with 8 bases between the two germline ends. Germline-derived CDR1 and CDR2 are SGHNT and YYREEE (reference sequence). The CDR3 runs 12 residues. The CDR3 DNA is TGTGCCAGCAGCTTGGGAGGGAGAGGCTACACCTTC. Translated, it gives CASSLGGRGYTF.

This clone has just a few counts. V usage is TRBV7-2 and J usage is TRBJ2-1; TRBD1 might be the D (6 bases). The CDR3 extends over 15 amino acids. Germline values: CDR1 SGHTA, CDR2 FQGNSA. Trimming pared 1 base from V and 9 bases from J, leaving 16 bases between. The CDR3 region is CASSLGGPGVGEQFF. The CDR3 DNA reads TGTGCCAGCAGCTTAGGGGGGCCAGGGGTTGGTGAGCAGTTCTTC.

This clone was recorded many times. The sample contains more than one DNA sequence encoding this CDR3. J is TRBJ2-7 and V is TRBV6-5, with 14 bases identical to TRBD2. In germline, CDR1 is MNHEY, CDR2 SVGAGI. This CDR3 comprises 14 residues. The ends lost 7 bases at V and 3 bases at J; junction bases unmatched: 2. The CDR3 region is CASTGTSGSYEQYF. CDR3 nucleotide sequence: TGTGCCAGCACTGGGACTAGCGGGAGCTACGAGCAGTACTTC.

The chain recombines TRBV20-1 with TRBJ2-1; D gene ambiguous. Germline V gives CDR1 DFQATT, CDR2 SNEGSKA (reference sequence). The CDR3 is made up of 10 amino acids. Between the trimmed V and J ends, which lost 5 bases and 10 bases, there was a span of 9 bases. The CDR3 DNA reads as TGCAGTGCTCTCGGTGGGGAGCAGTTCTTC. It is translated as CSALGGEQFF.

The DNA of the CDR3 is TGTGCCAGCAGCTTCCTTATCGAGCAGTACTTC. Protein sequence: CASSFLIEQYF. V gene TRBV7-2 combines with J gene TRBJ2-7; D gene ambiguous. The germline V gene encodes CDR1 SGHTA and CDR2 FQGNSA. The CDR3 runs to 11 residues. The V end was cut by 3 bases, the J end by 6 bases, with 6 bases between.

V usage is TRBV6-1 and J usage is TRBJ1-5, with D possibly being TRBD1 (6 bases). Germline CDR1 reads MNHNS; CDR2 reads SASEGT. CDR3 length: 14 residues. With 6 bases removed from V and 5 bases from J, the gap between germline ends came to 14 bases. CDR3 sequence reads: CASSSTGYHQPQHF. DNA for the CDR3: TGTGCCAGCAGCTCGACAGGCTATCATCAGCCCCAGCATTTT.

This clone showed up just a few times. The gene calls are TRBV11-2 and TRBJ2-7, with D perhaps being TRBD1 or TRBD2 (5 bases each). The CDR3 is 15 amino acids. Trimming took 5 bases from V and 3 from J, leaving 17 bases between them. Germline assignment: CDR1 SGHAT and CDR2 FQNNGV. The CDR3 DNA reads as TGTGCCAGCAGCGAGACCGGGACGGCGGACTACGAGCAGTACTTC. Translation gives CASSETGTADYEQYF.

The V call is TRBV11-2, the J call TRBJ2-5, with 14 bases matching TRBD2. The CDR3 runs 16 residues. CDR1 SGHAT and CDR2 FQNNGV come from the germline V gene. J lost 4 bases, V lost 3 bases, and 4 bases had no gene match. CDR3 DNA: TGTGCCAGCAGCTTCCGAGGGACTAGCGGGGGAGAGACCCAGTACTTC. It yields the protein CASSFRGTSGGETQYF.

The chain has TRBV5-6 and TRBJ1-4, with D perhaps TRBD1 (6 bases). V lost 4 bases and J 11 bases, leaving 18 bases between the germline ends. The CDR3 has 14 residues. Germline values: CDR1 SGHDT, CDR2 YYEEEE. As DNA, the CDR3 is TGTGCCAGCAGCCTGGGGGCCCGGATGGAGAAACTGTTTTTT. It encodes CASSLGARMEKLFF.

The chain couples TRBV11-2 to TRBJ1-2, with a weak D call TRBD1 (5 bases). This CDR3 comprises 12 residues. Germline V gene sequence: CDR1 SGHAT, CDR2 FQNNGV. Trimming took off 5 bases at V and 7 bases at J, with 11 bases between the two ends. The CDR3 nucleotides read TGTGCCAGCAGCCGAGACCAGGGTGGCTACACCTTC. Its translation: CASSRDQGGYTF.

In this sample, this clone turned up a few times. The V gene is TRBV11-2, the J gene TRBJ2-1; D might be TRBD2 (5 bases). This CDR3 is 15 amino acids long. CDR1 and CDR2 (germline): SGHAT, FQNNGV. Trimming removed 6 bases from V and 5 bases from J, with 17 bases in between. CDR3 region: CASSILGSGHNEQFF. As DNA, the CDR3 is TGTGCCAGCAGTATACTAGGGTCGGGTCACAATGAGCAGTTCTTC.

This clone appeared a few times. The chain uses TRBV19 and TRBJ2-2; TRBD2 aligns across 9 bases. The CDR3 has 16 amino acids. With V trimmed by 4 bases and J by 7 bases, 10 bases remained unmatched. Germline V gene data show CDR1 as LNHDA and CDR2 as SQIVND (reference sequence). CDR3 sequence (DNA): TGTGCCAGTAGTACAGAGCTAGCGGGATTGGGCGGGGAGCTGTTTTTT. Amino acid sequence: CASSTELAGLGGELFF.

This clone occurred a few times. Other DNA sequences in this sample translate to the same CDR3. The V and J genes are TRBV7-2 and TRBJ2-5, with D hard to call. CDR1 and CDR2 from the germline V gene are SGHTA and FQGNSA. The CDR3 covers 12 residues. Trimming removed 3 bases at V and 0 bases at J, with 2 bases between. The CDR3 DNA follows: TGTGCCAGCAGCTTTAACCAAGAGACCCAGTACTTC. Its protein product is CASSFNQETQYF.

In its sample, this clone was seen a few times. V is TRBV29-1 and J is TRBJ2-5; D assignment may be TRBD1 or TRBD2 (5 bases each). V lost 4 bases, J lost 4 bases, and 13 bases lay in between. CDR1 and CDR2 from the germline V gene are SQVTM and ANQGSEA. The CDR3 is made up of 13 amino acids. DNA for the CDR3: TGCAGCGTTGTCCCGGCAGGGAGAGAGACCCAGTACTTC. Translation gives CSVVPAGRETQYF.

The rearrangement links TRBV15 to TRBJ2-6, with 8 bases aligning to TRBD1. The CDR3 has 17 residues. CDR1 LNHNV and CDR2 YYDKDF come from the germline V gene (reference sequence). The trim removed 3 bases at V and 2 bases at J, leaving 6 bases unmatched. The CDR3 loop is CATSSPWDRTGANVLTF. The CDR3 DNA follows: TGTGCCACCAGCAGCCCCTGGGACAGGACTGGGGCCAACGTCCTGACTTTC.

This clone was detected a few times. The V and J genes are TRBV11-3 and TRBJ2-5, with D tentatively TRBD2 (6 bases). Germline lookup yields CDR1 SGHNT and CDR2 YENEEA. The V and J ends lost 5 bases and 2 bases respectively, with 9 bases between them. The CDR3 runs to 13 residues. The CDR3 nucleotides are TGTGCCAGCAGCCGGACTATACAAGAGACCCAGTACTTC. Its translation is CASSRTIQETQYF.

The chain is built from TRBV2 and TRBJ1-5; tentatively, D is TRBD1 (6 bases). Germline CDR1 and CDR2: SNHLY and FYNNEI. The CDR3 length is 14 residues. The V end was cut by 5 bases, the J end by 4 bases, with 12 bases between. The DNA for the CDR3 is TGTGCCAGCAGTTTTCAGGGGTATAATCAGCCCCAGCATTTT. This gives the protein CASSFQGYNQPQHF.

CDR3 region: CASSKDRDSLRELFF. The DNA of the CDR3 is TGTGCCAGCAGTAAGGACCGGGACTCACTCCGGGAGCTGTTTTTT. The chain combines TRBV6-1 with TRBJ2-2; D is possibly TRBD2 (6 bases). V was clipped by 5 bases and J by 9 bases, with 19 bases between them. CDR1 and CDR2 from the germline V gene are MNHNS and SASEGT. CDR3 length equals 15 residues.

This clone was seen a handful of times. The V gene is TRBV10-3, the J gene TRBJ2-5; the match to TRBD1 covers 8 bases. V lost 4 bases, J lost 4 bases, and 8 bases stayed unmatched. The CDR3 extends over 15 amino acids. Germline V gives CDR1 ENHRY, CDR2 SYGVKD. CDR3 residues: CAISASGGRGETQYF. In DNA, the CDR3 is TGTGCCATCAGTGCCTCAGGGGGCAGAGGAGAGACCCAGTACTTC.

This clone has only a few counts. The J gene is TRBJ2-3, the V gene TRBV4-3; the D call may be TRBD1 or TRBD2 (5 bases each). The ends were cut back, 4 bases at V and 0 bases at J, with 14 bases in the middle. The germline gives CDR1 LGHNA, CDR2 YSLEER. CDR3 length equals 16 residues. This CDR3 is CASSRGTVGSTDTQYF. Written as DNA, the CDR3 is TGCGCCAGCAGCCGGGGGACCGTGGGGAGCACAGATACGCAGTATTTT.

This clone was seen more than once but under ten times. The chain has TRBV6-1 and TRBJ2-3, with TRBD2 matching 8 bases. The CDR3 has 14 residues. Germline lookup yields CDR1 MNHNS and CDR2 SASEGT. Trimming took 6 bases from V and 6 from J; bases not matched to a gene: 8. CDR3 coding DNA: TGTGCCAGCAGACCGGGGGGGGGCATCGATACGCAGTATTTT. It yields the protein CASRPGGGIDTQYF.